The rows below give T cell receptor beta chains drawn from one sample of a study of shared T cell receptors in the human thymus. Only in-frame clones appear in the TCRdb table, and some are missing; sequencing was by immunoSEQ multiplex PCR. The sample lists 500,000 to 850,000 clones; approximately 87% were seen once. The same data also contributed to another study, on human thymus T cells.

The sequencing sample was made of thymocytes. The receptors come from a boy younger than two with a congenital heart defect. Each CDR3 is given with its conserved first and last residue. Fields, in order: clone size, D gene, J gene, V gene, CDR3 protein, CDR3 DNA. The D gene is left open where the match is weak. Size tells how often a clone was seen (once, few, many) or the class of an expanded clone, and some rows leave it out.

>-|TRBD1|TRBJ2-1|TRBV29-1
CSVGVDRGGYNEQFF
TGCAGCGTTGGCGTAGACAGGGGGGGGTACAATGAGCAGTTCTTC
>-|TRBD2|TRBJ2-7|TRBV6-1
CASSETLAGAYEQYF
TGTGCCAGCAGTGAAACGCTAGCGGGGGCCTACGAGCAGTACTTC
>-|TRBD1|TRBJ2-5|TRBV25-1
CASSDRRGPKQYF
TGTGCCAGCAGTGATAGAAGGGGGCCTAAGCAGTACTTC
>-|TRBD2|TRBJ2-2|TRBV15
CATSSSLAANTGELFF
TGTGCCACCAGCAGCTCCCTAGCGGCGAACACCGGGGAGCTGTTTTTT
>-|-|TRBJ1-2|TRBV27
CATKGNRYGYTF
TGTGCCACAAAGGGGAATAGGTATGGCTACACCTTC
>-|-|TRBJ2-7|TRBV5-1
CASSWPGTSPLYEQYF
TGCGCCAGCAGCTGGCCAGGTACCTCACCGCTCTACGAGCAGTACTTC
>-|TRBD2|TRBJ2-1|TRBV6-1
CASSGLGGAPHNEQFF
TGTGCCAGCAGTGGCCTCGGGGGGGCACCGCACAATGAGCAGTTCTTC
>few|TRBD1|TRBJ2-1|TRBV5-1
CASSSTGVFWIGAHNEQFF
TGCGCCAGCAGCTCGACAGGGGTATTTTGGATCGGGGCACACAATGAGCAGTTCTTC
>once|TRBD1|TRBJ2-2|TRBV10-1
CASTPWGTGGPGELFF
TGCGCCAGCACACCATGGGGGACAGGGGGCCCCGGGGAGCTGTTTTTT
>-|-|TRBJ1-1|TRBV7-8
CASTFSDGGFMNTEAFF
TGTGCCAGCACCTTTTCGGACGGAGGCTTCATGAACACTGAAGCTTTCTTT
>-|-|TRBJ2-7|TRBV12-5
CASGLGGTYEQYF
TGTGCTAGTGGTTTGGGAGGGACCTACGAGCAGTACTTC